The 11 T cell receptor beta chains below were found in one sample sequenced in a study of cytomegalovirus exposure and HLA in healthy donors. Use of 60 Vbeta and 13 Jbeta primers characterized the PCR. Measured with immunoSEQ multiplex PCR; TCRdb has only the in-frame clones, and not every one. The table lists 90,000 to 150,000 clones, roughly 70% of them singletons. Sequenced material: PBMCs. The receptors stem from a woman in her 40s in good health and CMV-seronegative.

The chain links TRBV5-1 to TRBJ2-1; 9 bases match TRBD1. J lost 5 bases, V lost 1 base, and 4 bases had no gene match. The germline gives CDR1 SGHRS, CDR2 YFSETQ. The CDR3 length is 15 residues. CDR3: CASSLWGTGNNEQFF. CDR3 sequence (DNA): TGCGCCAGCAGCTTGTGGGGGACAGGGAACAATGAGCAGTTCTTC.

The chain couples TRBV30 to TRBJ2-2; 7 bases agree with TRBD2. The CDR3 loop spans 13 amino acids. From germline, CDR1 is GTSNPN and CDR2 SVGIG (reference sequence). The J segment lost 4 bases and the V segment lost 5 bases, leaving 4 bases of the junction unmatched. CDR3 sequence reads: CAWSGGGTGELFF. The CDR3 bases are TGTGCCTGGTCAGGCGGGGGCACCGGGGAGCTGTTTTTT. Drawing the rest from reference TRBV30 and TRBJ2-2, the complete variable domain is SQTIHQWPATLVQPVGSPLSLECTVEGTSNPNLYWYRQAAGRGLQLLFYSVGIGQISSEVPQNLSASRPQDRQFILSSKKLLLSDSGFYLCAWSGGGTGELFFGEGSRLTVL.

This chain joins TRBV28 and TRBJ1-1; 7 bases align to TRBD1. The CDR3 is made up of 15 amino acids. Germline CDR1 and CDR2: MDHEN and SYDVKM. The ends lost 2 bases at V and 4 bases at J; junction bases unmatched: 7. CDR3 region: CASSLTTGVGTEAFF. The DNA of the CDR3 is TGTGCCAGCAGTTTAACCACAGGGGTTGGCACTGAAGCTTTCTTT.

The chain joins TRBV20-1 to TRBJ2-1, with D possibly matching TRBD2 (5 bases). Trimming removed 6 bases at V and 12 bases at J, with 15 bases between. Germline V gene lookup returns CDR1 DFQATT and CDR2 SNEGSKA (reference sequence). This CDR3 has 11 amino acids. DNA for the CDR3: TGCAGTGCCATAGAGCGGTTCGGGCAGTTCTTC. This encodes CSAIERFGQFF.

This rearrangement joins TRBV19 to TRBJ1-2, with 7 positions matching TRBD1. The CDR3 is 14 residues long. Trimming cost V 5 bases and J 4 bases; bases outside gene matches: 7. CDR1 is LNHDA and CDR2 is SQIVND in the germline V gene (reference sequence). The CDR3 is CASSVGTAPYGYTF. CDR3 DNA: TGTGCCAGTAGTGTCGGGACAGCACCCTATGGCTACACCTTC. Complete variable domain (other parts from reference TRBV19 and TRBJ1-2): DGGITQSPKYLFRKEGQNVTLSCEQNLNHDAMYWYRQDPGQGLRLIYYSQIVNDFQKGDIAEGYSVSREKKESFPLTVTSAQKNPTAFYLCASSVGTAPYGYTFGSGTRLTVV.

The chain is built from TRBV2 and TRBJ2-7, with 7 positions matching TRBD2. The CDR3 has 13 residues. CDR1 is SNHLY, CDR2 FYNNEI, per germline. V lost 6 bases to trimming and J lost 5 bases; unmatched junction nucleotides: 7. This chain's CDR3 is CASRGTTWNEQYF. CDR3 sequence (DNA): TGTGCCAGCAGAGGGACTACTTGGAACGAGCAGTACTTC.

This clone showed up just a few times. The J gene is TRBJ2-7, the V gene TRBV7-9, with 9 bases that match TRBD1. The V and J ends lost 1 base and 2 bases, in that order; junction bases with no gene match: 6. Germline CDR1 is SEHNR and CDR2 is FQNEAQ (reference sequence). The CDR3 runs to 16 residues. Here the CDR3 DNA reads TGTGCCAGCAGCTTAGTGCGGACAGGGGACCCCTACGAGCAGTACTTC. Translated, it gives CASSLVRTGDPYEQYF.

The rearrangement joins TRBV5-1 to TRBJ1-1; 7 positions match TRBD1. Germline CDR1 and CDR2: SGHRS and YFSETQ. Trimming at V came to 2 bases and at J to 4 bases, leaving 5 bases not matched to a gene. The CDR3 length is 14 residues. The CDR3 region is CASSLSTGITEAFF. The CDR3 nucleotides are TGCGCCAGCAGCTTATCGACAGGGATCACTGAAGCTTTCTTT.

The genes are TRBV2 and TRBJ1-2; 11 bases line up with TRBD1. The V gene end was trimmed by 3 bases and the J gene end by 6 bases; junction bases not matched to a gene: 0. The germline gives CDR1 SNHLY, CDR2 FYNNEI. CDR3 size: 13 residues. The CDR3 spells CASSEDRGHGYTF. The CDR3 nucleotides are TGTGCCAGCAGTGAGGACAGGGGGCATGGCTACACCTTC.

The genes are TRBV27 and TRBJ2-7; D unresolved. The CDR3 contains 12 residues. Germline CDR1 MNHEY, CDR2 SMNVEV (reference sequence). The ends were cut back, 8 bases at V and 2 bases at J, with 10 bases in the middle. The CDR3 spells CASGLRAYEQYF. CDR3 DNA sequence: TGTGCCAGCGGTCTTCGGGCCTACGAGCAGTACTTC.

The V gene is TRBV9, the J gene TRBJ2-7; 11 nucleotides match TRBD1. Germline-derived CDR1 and CDR2 are SGDLS and YYNGEE. Losses at the gene ends were 0 bases for V and 5 bases for J; bases not matched to a gene: 1. The CDR3 extends over 14 amino acids. This CDR3 reads CASSVGDRGNEQYF. The CDR3 DNA is TGTGCCAGCAGCGTAGGGGACAGGGGGAACGAGCAGTACTTC.